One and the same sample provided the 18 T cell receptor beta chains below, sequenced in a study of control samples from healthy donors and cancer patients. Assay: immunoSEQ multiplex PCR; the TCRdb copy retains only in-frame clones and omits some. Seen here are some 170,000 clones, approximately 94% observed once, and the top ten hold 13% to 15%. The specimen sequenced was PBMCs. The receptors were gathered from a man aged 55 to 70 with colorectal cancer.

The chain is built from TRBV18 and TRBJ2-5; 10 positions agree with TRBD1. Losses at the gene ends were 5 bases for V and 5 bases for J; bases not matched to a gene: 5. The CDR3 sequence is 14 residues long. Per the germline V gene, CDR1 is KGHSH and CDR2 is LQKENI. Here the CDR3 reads CASSFRDRGETQYF. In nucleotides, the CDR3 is TGTGCCAGCTCATTCCGGGACAGGGGCGAGACCCAGTACTTC. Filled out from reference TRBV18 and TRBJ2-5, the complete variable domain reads NAGVMQNPRHLVRRRGQEARLRCSPMKGHSHVYWYRQLPEEGLKFMVYLQKENIIDESGMPKERFSAEFPKEGPSILRIQQVVRGDSAAYFCASSFRDRGETQYFGPGTRLLVL.

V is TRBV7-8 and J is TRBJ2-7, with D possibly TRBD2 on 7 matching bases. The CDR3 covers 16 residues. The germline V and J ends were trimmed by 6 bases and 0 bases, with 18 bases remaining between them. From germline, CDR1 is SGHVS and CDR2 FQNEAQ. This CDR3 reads CASRSEGGSHSYEQYF. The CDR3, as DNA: TGTGCCAGCAGATCGGAGGGGGGGAGCCACTCCTACGAGCAGTACTTC.

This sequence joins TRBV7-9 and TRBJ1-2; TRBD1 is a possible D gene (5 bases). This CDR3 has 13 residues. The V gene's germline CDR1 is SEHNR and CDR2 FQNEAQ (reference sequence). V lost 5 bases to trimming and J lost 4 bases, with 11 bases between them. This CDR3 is CASSQDNLYGYTF. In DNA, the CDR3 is TGTGCCAGCAGCCAGGACAACCTCTATGGCTACACCTTC.

The CDR3 sequence: CASSVGTGGLYGYTF. The CDR3 DNA reads as TGTGCCAGCAGTGTAGGGACAGGGGGCCTCTATGGCTACACCTTC. V usage is TRBV7-2 and J usage is TRBJ1-2, with 12 bases that match TRBD1. The J segment lost 4 bases and the V segment lost 6 bases, leaving 6 bases of the junction unmatched. There are 15 residues in the CDR3. Germline CDR1 SGHTA, CDR2 FQGNSA.

CDR3 DNA sequence: TGTGCCAGCACAGGGGATATCTACGAGCAGTACTTC. Protein product: CASTGDIYEQYF. The chain uses TRBV6-5 and TRBJ2-7; a weak D match, TRBD1 (6 bases). The CDR3 extends over 12 amino acids. Per the germline V gene, CDR1 is MNHEY and CDR2 is SVGAGI. Trimming left V 7 bases short and J 3 bases short, with 10 bases between.

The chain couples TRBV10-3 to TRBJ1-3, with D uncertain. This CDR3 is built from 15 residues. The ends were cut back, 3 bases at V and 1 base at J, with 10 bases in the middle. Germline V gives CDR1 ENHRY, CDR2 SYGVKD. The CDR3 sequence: CAISEQTGSGNTIYF. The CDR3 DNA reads TGTGCCATCAGTGAACAGACCGGTTCTGGAAACACCATATATTTT.

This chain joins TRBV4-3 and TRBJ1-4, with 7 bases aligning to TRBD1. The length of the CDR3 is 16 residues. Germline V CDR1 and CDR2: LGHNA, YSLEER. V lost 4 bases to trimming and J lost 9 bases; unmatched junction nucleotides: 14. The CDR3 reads CASSLSWDSGSQKLFF. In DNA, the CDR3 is TGCGCCAGCAGCCTCTCCTGGGACAGTGGTAGCCAAAAACTGTTTTTT.

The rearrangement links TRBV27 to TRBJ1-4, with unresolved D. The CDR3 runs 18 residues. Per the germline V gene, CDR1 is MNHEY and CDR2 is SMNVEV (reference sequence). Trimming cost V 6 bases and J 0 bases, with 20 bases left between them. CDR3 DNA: TGTGCCAGCAGCCGCCTGGTGAAGACGGAAGCAACTAATGAAAAACTGTTTTTT. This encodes CASSRLVKTEATNEKLFF. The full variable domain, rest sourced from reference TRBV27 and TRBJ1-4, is EAQVTQNPRYLITVTGKKLTVTCSQNMNHEYMSWYRQDPGLGLRQIYYSMNVEVTDKGDVPEGYKVSRKEKRNFPLILESPSPNQTSLYFCASSRLVKTEATNEKLFFGSGTQLSVL.

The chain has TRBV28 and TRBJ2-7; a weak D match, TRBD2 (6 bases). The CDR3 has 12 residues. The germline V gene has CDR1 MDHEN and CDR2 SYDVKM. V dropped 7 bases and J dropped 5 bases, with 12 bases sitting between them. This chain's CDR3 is CASKEAGNEQYF. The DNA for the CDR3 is TGTGCCAGCAAAGAGGCGGGGAACGAGCAGTACTTC.

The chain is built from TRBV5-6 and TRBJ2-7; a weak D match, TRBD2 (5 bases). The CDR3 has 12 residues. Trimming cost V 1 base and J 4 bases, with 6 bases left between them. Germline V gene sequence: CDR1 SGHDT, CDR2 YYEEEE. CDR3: CASSLPGYEQYF. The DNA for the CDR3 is TGTGCCAGCAGCTTGCCGGGGTACGAGCAGTACTTC.

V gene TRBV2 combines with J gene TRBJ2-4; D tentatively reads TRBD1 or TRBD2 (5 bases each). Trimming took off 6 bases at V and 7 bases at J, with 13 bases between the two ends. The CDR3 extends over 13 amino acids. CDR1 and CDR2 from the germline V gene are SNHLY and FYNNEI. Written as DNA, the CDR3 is TGTGCCAGCAGAAGGGGCGGCGGGAACATTCAGTACTTC. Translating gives CASRRGGGNIQYF. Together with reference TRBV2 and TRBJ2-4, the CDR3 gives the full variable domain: EPEVTQTPSHQVTQMGQEVILRCVPISNHLYFYWYRQILGQKVEFLVSFYNNEISEKSEIFDDQFSVERPDGSNFTLKIRSTKLEDSAMYFCASRRGGGNIQYFGAGTRLSVL.

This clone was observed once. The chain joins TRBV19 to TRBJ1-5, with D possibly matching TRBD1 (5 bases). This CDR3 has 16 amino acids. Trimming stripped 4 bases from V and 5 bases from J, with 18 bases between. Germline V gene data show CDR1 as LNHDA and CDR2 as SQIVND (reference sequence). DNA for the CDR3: TGTGCCAGTAGTACCACACCCCGTTGGGGGGATCAGCCCCAGCATTTT. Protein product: CASSTTPRWGDQPQHF.

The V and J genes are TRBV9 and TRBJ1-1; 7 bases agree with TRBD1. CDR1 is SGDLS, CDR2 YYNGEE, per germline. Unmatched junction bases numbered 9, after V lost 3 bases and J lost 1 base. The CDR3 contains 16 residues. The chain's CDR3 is CASSAIPGGGNTEAFF. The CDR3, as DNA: TGTGCCAGCAGCGCCATTCCAGGGGGAGGGAACACTGAAGCTTTCTTT.

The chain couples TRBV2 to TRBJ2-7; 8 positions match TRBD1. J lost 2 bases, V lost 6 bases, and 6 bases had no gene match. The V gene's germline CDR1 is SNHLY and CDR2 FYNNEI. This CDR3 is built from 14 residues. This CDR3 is CASRGQERPYEQYF. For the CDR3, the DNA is TGTGCCAGCAGGGGACAGGAGAGACCCTACGAGCAGTACTTC. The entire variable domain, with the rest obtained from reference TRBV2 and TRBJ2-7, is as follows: EPEVTQTPSHQVTQMGQEVILRCVPISNHLYFYWYRQILGQKVEFLVSFYNNEISEKSEIFDDQFSVERPDGSNFTLKIRSTKLEDSAMYFCASRGQERPYEQYFGPGTRLTVT.

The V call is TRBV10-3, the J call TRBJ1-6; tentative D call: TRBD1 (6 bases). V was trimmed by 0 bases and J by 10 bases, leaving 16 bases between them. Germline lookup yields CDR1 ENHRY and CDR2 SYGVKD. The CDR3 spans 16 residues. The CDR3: CAISESRPGGESPLHF. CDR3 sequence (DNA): TGTGCCATCAGTGAGTCCCGGCCCGGGGGCGAATCACCCCTCCACTTT.

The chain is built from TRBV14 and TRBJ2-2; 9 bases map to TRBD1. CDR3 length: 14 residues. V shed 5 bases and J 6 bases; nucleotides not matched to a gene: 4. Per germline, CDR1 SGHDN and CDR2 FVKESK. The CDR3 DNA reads TGTGCCAGCAGCTACAGACAGGGGGCCGGGGAGCTGTTTTTT. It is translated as CASSYRQGAGELFF.

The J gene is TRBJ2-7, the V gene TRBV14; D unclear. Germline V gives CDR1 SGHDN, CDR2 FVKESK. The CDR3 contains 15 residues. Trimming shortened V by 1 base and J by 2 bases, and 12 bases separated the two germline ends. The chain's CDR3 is CASSQASGAAYEQYF. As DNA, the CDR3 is TGTGCCAGCAGCCAAGCCTCGGGCGCCGCCTACGAGCAGTACTTC.

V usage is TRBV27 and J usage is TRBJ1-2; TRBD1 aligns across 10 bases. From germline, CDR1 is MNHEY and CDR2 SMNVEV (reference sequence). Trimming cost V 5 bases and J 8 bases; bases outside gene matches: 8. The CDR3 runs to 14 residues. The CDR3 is CASSQRTGGVGYTF. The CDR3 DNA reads TGTGCCAGCAGTCAACGGACAGGGGGAGTAGGCTACACCTTC.